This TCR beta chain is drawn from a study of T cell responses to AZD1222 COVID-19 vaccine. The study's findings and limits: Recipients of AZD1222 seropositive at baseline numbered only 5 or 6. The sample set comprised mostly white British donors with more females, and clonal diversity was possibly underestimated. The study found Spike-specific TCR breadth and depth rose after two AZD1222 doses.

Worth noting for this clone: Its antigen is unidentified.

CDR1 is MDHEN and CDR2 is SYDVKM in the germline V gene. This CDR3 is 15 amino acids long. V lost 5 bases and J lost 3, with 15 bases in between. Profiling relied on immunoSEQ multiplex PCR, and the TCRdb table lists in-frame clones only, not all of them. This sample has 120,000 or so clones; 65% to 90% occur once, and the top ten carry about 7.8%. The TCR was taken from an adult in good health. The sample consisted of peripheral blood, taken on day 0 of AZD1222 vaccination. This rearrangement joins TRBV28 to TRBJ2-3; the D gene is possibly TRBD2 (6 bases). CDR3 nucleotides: TGTGCCAGCAGTCCCTCTAGACGGGGGACAGATACGCAGTATTTT. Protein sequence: CASSPSRRGTDTQYF.